This T cell receptor beta chain was retrieved from a study of blood T cell repertoires in COVID-19. V shed 3 bases, J shed 6 bases, and the junction held 8 bases outside the gene matches. Per the germline V gene, CDR1 is SGHTA and CDR2 is FQGTGA. There are 15 residues in the CDR3. Profiling relied on immunoSEQ multiplex PCR, and the TCRdb table lists in-frame clones only, not all of them. The table shows 250,000 to 300,000 clones, with over 80% occurring only once. The TCR was taken from a woman aged 50 to 60 with COVID-19, enrolled during active disease. Input material: peripheral blood. This chain uses TRBV7-3 with TRBJ2-3; the match to TRBD2 covers 8 bases. CDR3 coding DNA: TGTGCCAGCAGCTTGGGACTAGGGGTTGGGGATACGCAGTATTTT. Residues: CASSLGLGVGDTQYF.